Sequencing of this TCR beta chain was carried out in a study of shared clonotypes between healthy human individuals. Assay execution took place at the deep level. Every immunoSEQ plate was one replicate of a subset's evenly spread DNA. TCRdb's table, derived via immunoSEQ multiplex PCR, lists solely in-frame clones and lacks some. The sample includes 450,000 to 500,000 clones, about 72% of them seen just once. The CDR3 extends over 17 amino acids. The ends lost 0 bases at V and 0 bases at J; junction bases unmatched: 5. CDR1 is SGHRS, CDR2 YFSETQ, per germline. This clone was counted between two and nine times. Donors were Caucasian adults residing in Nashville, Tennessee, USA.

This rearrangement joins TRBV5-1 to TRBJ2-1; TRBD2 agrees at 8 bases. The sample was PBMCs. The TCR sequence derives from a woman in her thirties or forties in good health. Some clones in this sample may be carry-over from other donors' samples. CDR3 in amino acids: CASSLAAGGLSYNEQFF. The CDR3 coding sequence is TGCGCCAGCAGCTTGGCGGCGGGAGGCCTCTCCTACAATGAGCAGTTCTTC.